What follows is one T cell receptor (beta chain) and its context. In the study's own analysis: Counts of nucleated cells, estimated from reference gene primer amplification, were obtained. Assay used: immunoSEQ multiplex PCR; TCRdb lists only in-frame clones, some missing. V and J calls and clone size are copied from that table; D and trimming were computed from the DNA. Counted here are around 100,000 clones, 88% occurring once; the ten biggest clones make up about 3.5%. The data originate from a study of blood T cell repertoires in COVID-19. Study-wide context: Both acute and convalescent COVID-19 samples were obtained from the United States, Italy and Spain. T cells, B-cell-depleted T cells, or PBMCs provided the cDNA or gDNA that served as material.

Looked up from germline, CDR1 is SGHNT and CDR2 is YENEEA. V shed 1 base and J 6 bases; nucleotides not matched to a gene: 4. The CDR3 extends over 14 amino acids. The sample taken for sequencing was peripheral blood. This TCR came from a human donor in a cohort sampled during active COVID-19. The chain joins TRBV11-3 to TRBJ2-3; 7 bases are a match to TRBD1. CDR3 nucleotide sequence: TGTGCCAGCAGCTTAGGCGACAGGGTGGATACGCAGTATTTT. Its translation: CASSLGDRVDTQYF.